This T cell receptor (beta chain) is from a study of T cells in Graves' hyperthyroidism and ophthalmopathy. Graves' hyperthyroidism is called stable when ophthalmopathy does not progress within 18 months. Newly diagnosed hyperthyroidism patients aged 18 to 65 years had disease lasting under 2 months. Clinicians diagnosed patients from clinical symptoms, serum thyroxine and TRAb, thyroid ultrasound and orbital computed tomography. This CDR3 has 15 amino acids. V lost 5 bases, J lost 4 bases, and 8 bases stayed unmatched. Looked up from germline, CDR1 is SQVTM and CDR2 is ANQGSEA. TCR beta CDR3 regions were amplified from RNA. Researchers ran a first-round RT-PCR on the TCR CDR3 using the HTBI primer set. TCRdb analysed the multiplex PCR reads with MiXCR anew, one entry per CDR3 protein. Of approximately 710,000 distinct CDR3 sequences in the sample, 15% to 20% are singletons; the top ten hold roughly a sixth.

The receptor was derived from a man aged 50 to 60 with Graves' hyperthyroidism. The chain combines TRBV29-1 with TRBJ2-2; 9 bases align to TRBD1. The specimen sequenced was blood. CDR3: CSVSSDRGSTGELFF. In DNA form, the CDR3 reads TGCAGCGTTTCGTCGGACAGGGGTTCCACCGGGGAGCTGTTTTTT.